One sample yielded the 19 T cell receptor beta chains listed below, sequenced in a study of PD-1 blockade in classical Hodgkin lymphoma. Relapse after autologous stem cell transplantation occurred in every patient, and brentuximab vedotin exposure varied. Profiled with immunoSEQ multiplex PCR; TCRdb holds only in-frame clones, not every one. The sample yields roughly 150,000 clones, under 85% seen once. The input for sequencing was peripheral blood mononuclear cells (PBMCs), taken before the second cycle of nivolumab. The receptors were gathered from a human donor with classical Hodgkin lymphoma.

This chain links TRBV13 with TRBJ2-7; 7 bases align to TRBD2. Trimming took 0 bases from V and 4 from J; bases not matched to a gene: 6. Germline loops: CDR1 PRHDT, CDR2 FYEKMQ (reference sequence). The CDR3 runs 15 residues. CDR3 nucleotide sequence: TGTGCCAGCAGCTTAGGGCCGGGAGGTAGTTACGAGCAGTACTTC. This encodes CASSLGPGGSYEQYF. The whole variable domain, remainder taken from reference TRBV13 and TRBJ2-7, is AAGVIQSPRHLIKEKRETATLKCYPIPRHDTVYWYQQGPGQDPQFLISFYEKMQSDKGSIPDRFSAQQFSDYHSELNMSSLELGDSALYFCASSLGPGGSYEQYFGPGTRLTVT.

The chain is built from TRBV7-9 and TRBJ2-7; D remains unclear. The V end lost 0 bases, the J end lost 2 bases, and 11 bases lay between the germline ends. The CDR3 covers 15 residues. The germline V gene has CDR1 SEHNR and CDR2 FQNEAQ (reference sequence). As DNA, the CDR3 is TGTGCCAGCAGCTTAGCATCCCTAGTCCCCTACGAGCAGTACTTC. Its protein is CASSLASLVPYEQYF.

This clone was seen more than once but under ten times. This chain uses TRBV28 with TRBJ1-5, with 11 bases matching TRBD1. V gave up 3 bases and J gave up 6 bases; unmatched junction bases: 7. CDR3 length equals 16 residues. Germline assignment: CDR1 MDHEN and CDR2 SYDVKM. The CDR3 protein is CASSLSGTGGFQPQHF. CDR3 nucleotide sequence: TGTGCCAGCAGTTTGTCCGGGACAGGGGGATTTCAGCCCCAGCATTTT.

This clone was seen only a few times. The V and J genes are TRBV20-1 and TRBJ2-4; D remains unclear. Germline CDR1 reads DFQATT; CDR2 reads SNEGSKA (reference sequence). Trimming took off 0 bases at V and 10 bases at J, with 7 bases between the two ends. This CDR3 is 11 amino acids long. This chain's CDR3 is CSARDPPIQYF. Written as DNA, the CDR3 is TGCAGTGCTAGAGATCCCCCGATTCAGTACTTC.

The V call is TRBV5-4, the J call TRBJ2-3, with 13 bases that match TRBD2. Germline V CDR1 and CDR2: SGHNT, YYREEE (reference sequence). The length of the CDR3 is 15 residues. J gave up 12 bases and V 4 bases, and 11 bases lay outside the gene matches. The CDR3 here is CASSPLAGGPGGQYF. Written as DNA, the CDR3 is TGTGCCAGCAGCCCACTAGCGGGAGGGCCGGGGGGCCAGTATTTT.

This clone was detected a few times. The chain carries TRBV18 and TRBJ2-3; D unresolved. The CDR3 has 13 amino acids. Germline CDR1 and CDR2: KGHSH and LQKENI. The ends were cut back, 5 bases at V and 4 bases at J, with 10 bases in the middle. CDR3 in amino acids: CASSKIFADTQYF. The CDR3 DNA reads TGTGCCAGCTCAAAGATCTTCGCAGATACGCAGTATTTT.

The rearrangement uses TRBV4-3 and TRBJ1-6; D gene ambiguous. Germline CDR1 LGHNA, CDR2 YSLEER. The CDR3 is made up of 14 amino acids. The ends were cut back, 0 bases at V and 6 bases at J, with 6 bases in the middle. The CDR3 DNA sequence: TGCGCCAGCAGCCAAGAAGGAATTAATTCACCCCTCCACTTT. It translates to CASSQEGINSPLHF.

This clone was seen only a few times. The chain has TRBV5-4 and TRBJ2-3; 12 bases match TRBD1. The J segment lost 3 bases and the V segment lost 3 bases, leaving 2 bases of the junction unmatched. Germline CDR1 reads SGHNT; CDR2 reads YYREEE (reference sequence). The CDR3 length is 15 residues. CDR3 in DNA: TGTGCCAGCAGCTGGGGACAGGGGGCAACAGATACGCAGTATTTT. Translating it yields CASSWGQGATDTQYF.

This chain uses TRBV29-1 with TRBJ2-3; 7 nucleotides match TRBD2. The CDR3 extends over 15 amino acids. Germline V gives CDR1 SQVTM, CDR2 ANQGSEA. V lost 6 bases and J lost 3; bases outside the gene matches: 12. The CDR3 nucleotides read TGCAGCGTCCCTCCAGCGGCGGGAGTTACAGATACGCAGTATTTT. Encoded protein: CSVPPAAGVTDTQYF.

V usage is TRBV7-9 and J usage is TRBJ2-3, with D unclear. The CDR3 length is 15 residues. The V end lost 1 base, the J end lost 1 base, and 9 bases lay between the germline ends. Looked up from germline, CDR1 is SEHNR and CDR2 is FQNEAQ (reference sequence). CDR3: CASSLGAGRTDTQYF. CDR3 nucleotide sequence: TGTGCCAGCAGCTTAGGGGCAGGACGCACAGATACGCAGTATTTT. Together with reference TRBV7-9 and TRBJ2-3, the CDR3 gives the full variable domain: DTGVSQNPRHKITKRGQNVTFRCDPISEHNRLYWYRQTLGQGPEFLTYFQNEAQLEKSRLLSDRFSAERPKGSFSTLEIQRTEQGDSAMYLCASSLGAGRTDTQYFGPGTRLTVL.

A remark on this clone: A much larger clone is a single base away; this may be a read error. This specimen includes other DNA sequences encoding the same CDR3. The rearrangement links TRBV27 to TRBJ1-5, with 7 bases lining up with TRBD1. CDR1 and CDR2 from the germline V gene are MNHEY and SMNVEV (reference sequence). This CDR3 is built from 17 residues. The CDR3 DNA follows: TGTGCCAGCAGTTCCATCACTTTCAAGGGGGCCGCCGAGCCTCAGCATTTT. It codes for CASSSITFKGAAEPQHF.

The chain carries TRBV6-6 and TRBJ1-5; no definite D call. The CDR3 runs to 15 residues. V lost 7 bases and J lost 0, with 13 bases in between. Germline values: CDR1 MNHNY, CDR2 SVGAGI (reference sequence). The CDR3 sequence is CASIPQAGSNQPQHF. For the CDR3, the DNA is TGTGCCAGCATCCCCCAAGCGGGTAGCAATCAGCCCCAGCATTTT.

The chain combines TRBV6-1 with TRBJ1-2; maybe TRBD1 (6 bases). The ends were cut back, 6 bases at V and 7 bases at J, with 18 bases in the middle. Germline CDR1 MNHNS, CDR2 SASEGT. The CDR3 is made up of 14 amino acids. The CDR3 bases are TGTGCCAGCAGCCCCAGGGGCCAGACTGGTGGCTACACCTTC. Residues: CASSPRGQTGGYTF.

The genes are TRBV5-1 and TRBJ2-1; 9 bases are shared with TRBD1. The CDR3 has 17 amino acids. The junction had 8 bases not matched to a gene; V was cut back by 0 bases and J by 4 bases. Germline CDR1 reads SGHRS; CDR2 reads YFSETQ. The chain's CDR3 is CASSLDPDRGLYNEQFF. The DNA for the CDR3 is TGCGCCAGCAGCTTGGACCCGGACAGGGGACTTTACAATGAGCAGTTCTTC.

The chain recombines TRBV7-3 with TRBJ2-7; maybe TRBD2 (6 bases). The CDR3 is 14 amino acids. Trimming shortened V by 3 bases and J by 4 bases, and 13 bases separated the two germline ends. Germline values: CDR1 SGHTA, CDR2 FQGTGA. The CDR3 sequence is CASSLGQEGYEQYF. CDR3 in DNA: TGTGCCAGCAGCTTGGGTCAGGAGGGGTACGAGCAGTACTTC.

The chain couples TRBV10-3 to TRBJ2-1, with D possibly TRBD2 on 6 matching bases. CDR1 and CDR2 from the germline V gene are ENHRY and SYGVKD. Trimming shortened V by 0 bases and J by 6 bases, and 12 bases separated the two germline ends. The CDR3 totals 15 residues. The CDR3 DNA reads as TGTGCCATCAGTGAGTCGTGGACTAACCCCAATGAGCAGTTCTTC. Protein sequence: CAISESWTNPNEQFF.

The V call is TRBV11-2, the J call TRBJ1-1; unclear D gene. V was cut by 2 bases and J by 0 bases, with 10 bases left in between. In germline, CDR1 is SGHAT, CDR2 FQNNGV. The CDR3 is 15 residues long. The CDR3 DNA reads as TGTGCCAGCAGCTTATCCGGGTCCATGAACACTGAAGCTTTCTTT. The encoded protein is CASSLSGSMNTEAFF.

The CDR3 region has the DNA TGTGCCAGCAGCTTAAGATACCTGGGGAGAACACTGAATCAAGAGACCCAGTACTTC. This gives the protein CASSLRYLGRTLNQETQYF. This rearrangement joins TRBV7-9 to TRBJ2-5; tentatively, D is TRBD2 (5 bases). Trimming took 2 bases from V and 2 from J, leaving 24 bases between them. Germline CDR1 and CDR2: SEHNR and FQNEAQ (reference sequence). This CDR3 is built from 19 residues.

V and J are TRBV5-4 and TRBJ2-3; 10 positions agree with TRBD2. Germline lookup yields CDR1 SGHNT and CDR2 YYREEE (reference sequence). The CDR3 extends over 16 amino acids. V dropped 1 base and J dropped 1; count of bases not matched to a gene: 3. The CDR3 protein is CASSLKAGGGTDTQYF. CDR3 coding DNA: TGTGCCAGCAGCTTGAAAGCGGGAGGGGGCACAGATACGCAGTATTTT.